This T cell receptor beta chain was documented in a study of CD8+CD57+ T cells in acquired aplastic anemia. Genomic DNA served as template for TCR beta VDJ and CDR3 profiling. MiXCR, applied by TCRdb to the reads, yields one record per CDR3 protein. The sample lists around 79,000 distinct CDR3 sequences; 55% to 75% were seen once. By flow cytometry, patients selected for sequencing had shown an expansion of CD8+CD57+ cells. After removal of 0 bases from V and 5 bases from J, the junction contained 2 bases not matched to a gene. This CDR3 spans 16 amino acids. CDR1 SGHAT and CDR2 FQNNGV come from the germline V gene.

The chain couples TRBV11-2 to TRBJ2-3; 13 bases match TRBD2. The receptor's source is a human donor with aplastic anemia. The material sequenced was sorted CD4+, CD8+, or CD8+CD57+ T cells (not recorded which) from PBMCs. The CDR3 is CASSLETSGRQDTQYF. CDR3 nucleotides: TGTGCCAGCAGCTTAGAGACTAGCGGGAGGCAAGATACGCAGTATTTT. Drawing the rest from reference TRBV11-2 and TRBJ2-3, the complete variable domain is EAGVAQSPRYKIIEKRQSVAFWCNPISGHATLYWYQQILGQGPKLLIQFQNNGVVDDSQLPKDRFSAERLKGVDSTLKIQPAKLEDSAVYLCASSLETSGRQDTQYFGPGTRLTVL.